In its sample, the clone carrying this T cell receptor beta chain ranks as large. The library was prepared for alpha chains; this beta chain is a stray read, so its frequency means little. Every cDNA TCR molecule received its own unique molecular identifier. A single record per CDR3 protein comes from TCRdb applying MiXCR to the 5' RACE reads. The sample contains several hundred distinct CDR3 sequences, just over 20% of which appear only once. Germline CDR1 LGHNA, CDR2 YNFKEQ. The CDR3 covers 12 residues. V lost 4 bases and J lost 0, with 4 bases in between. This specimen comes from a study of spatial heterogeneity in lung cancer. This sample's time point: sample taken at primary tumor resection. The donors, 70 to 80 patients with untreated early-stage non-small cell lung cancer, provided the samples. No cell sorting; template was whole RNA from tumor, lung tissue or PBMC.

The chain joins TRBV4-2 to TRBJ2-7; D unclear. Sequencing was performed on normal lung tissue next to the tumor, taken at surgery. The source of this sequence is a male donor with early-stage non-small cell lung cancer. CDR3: CASSRDSYEQYF. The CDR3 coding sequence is TGTGCCAGCAGCCGAGACTCCTACGAGCAGTACTTC.